Listed here is a single T cell receptor (beta chain). Antigen specificity is unknown. CDR1 and CDR2 from the germline V gene are SGHRS and YFSETQ. The J segment lost 2 bases and the V segment lost 0 bases, leaving 3 bases of the junction unmatched. This CDR3 is 15 amino acids long. This sample was included in a study of neoadjuvant anti-PD-1 for oral cavity cancer. About the research overall: Patients without progression got a fourth dose around day 43. General observations from the study: Each response group had just a few patients in TCR analyses.

Some clones are missing from TCRdb's copy, which holds only in-frame ones; the method was immunoSEQ multiplex PCR. Of fewer than 40,000 clones in the sample, about 83% were seen once. The V gene is TRBV5-1, the J gene TRBJ2-3, with 7 bases that match TRBD1. The sample was PBMCs, taken before nivolumab (anti-PD-1) treatment. The origin of this receptor is a person aged 40-85 years with oral cavity squamous cell carcinoma. CDR3 DNA sequence: TGCGCCAGCAGCTTGGCGACAGGGCCCACAGATACGCAGTATTTT. Translated: CASSLATGPTDTQYF.